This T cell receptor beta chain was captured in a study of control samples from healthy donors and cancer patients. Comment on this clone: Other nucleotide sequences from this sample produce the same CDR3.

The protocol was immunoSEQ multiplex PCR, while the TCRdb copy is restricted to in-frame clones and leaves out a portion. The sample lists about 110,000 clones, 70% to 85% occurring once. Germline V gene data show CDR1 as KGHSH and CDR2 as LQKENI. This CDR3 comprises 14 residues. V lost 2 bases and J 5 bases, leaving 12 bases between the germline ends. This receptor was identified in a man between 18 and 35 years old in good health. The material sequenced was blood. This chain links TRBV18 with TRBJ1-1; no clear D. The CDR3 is CASSPSGRGTEAFF. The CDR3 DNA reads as TGTGCCAGCTCACCATCAGGACGCGGGACTGAAGCTTTCTTT.